The clone carrying this T cell receptor (beta chain) was counted many times. The V and J ends lost 5 bases and 2 bases, in that order; junction bases with no gene match: 10. The CDR3 has 17 residues. CDR1 is SGHVS, CDR2 FQNEAQ, per germline. These data belong to a study of early T cells in non-severe SARS-CoV-2 infection. TCRdb used MiXCR to reprocess the 5' RACE reads, holding one entry per CDR3 protein. The sample holds about 54,000 distinct CDR3 sequences; around 6.6% are singletons and the top ten take around 5%. The source of this sequence is an adult who was a healthcare worker with PCR-confirmed SARS-CoV-2 infection or an uninfected control (not recorded which). The material sequenced was whole blood, taken at baseline. The chain recombines TRBV7-8 with TRBJ1-4, with 8 bases identical to TRBD1. The CDR3 protein is CASSKDRAPWTNEKLFF. In nucleotides, the CDR3 is TGTGCCAGCAGCAAGGACAGGGCGCCGTGGACTAATGAAAAACTGTTTTTT.